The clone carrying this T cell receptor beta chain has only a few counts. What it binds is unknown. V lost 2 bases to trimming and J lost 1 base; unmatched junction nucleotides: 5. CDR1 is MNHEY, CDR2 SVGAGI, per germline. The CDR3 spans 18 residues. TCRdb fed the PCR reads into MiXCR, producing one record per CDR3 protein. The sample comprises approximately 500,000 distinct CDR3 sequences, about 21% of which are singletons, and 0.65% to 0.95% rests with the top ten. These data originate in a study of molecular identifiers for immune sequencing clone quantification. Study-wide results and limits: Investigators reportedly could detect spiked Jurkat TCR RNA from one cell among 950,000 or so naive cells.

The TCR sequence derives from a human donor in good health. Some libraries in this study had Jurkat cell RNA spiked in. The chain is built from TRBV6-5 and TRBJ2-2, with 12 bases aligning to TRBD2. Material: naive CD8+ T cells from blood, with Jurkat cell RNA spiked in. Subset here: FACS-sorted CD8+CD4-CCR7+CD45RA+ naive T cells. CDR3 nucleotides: TGTGCCAGCAGTTACCTAGCGGGGGGGTTCTGGAACACCGGGGAGCTGTTTTTT. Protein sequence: CASSYLAGGFWNTGELFF.